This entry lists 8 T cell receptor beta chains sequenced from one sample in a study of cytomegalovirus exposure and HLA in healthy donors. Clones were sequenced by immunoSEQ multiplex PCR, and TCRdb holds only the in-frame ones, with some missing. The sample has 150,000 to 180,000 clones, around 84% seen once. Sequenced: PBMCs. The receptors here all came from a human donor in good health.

The CDR3 is CASRPQDGAGYGYTF. The CDR3, as DNA: TGTGCCAGCAGACCACAGGACGGAGCGGGCTATGGCTACACCTTC. V is TRBV6-4 and J is TRBJ1-2; weak D call: TRBD1 (5 bases). The V gene lost 6 bases and the J gene lost 4 bases, with 18 bases spanning the gap. The CDR3 runs to 15 residues. CDR1 MRHNA and CDR2 SNTAGT come from the germline V gene.

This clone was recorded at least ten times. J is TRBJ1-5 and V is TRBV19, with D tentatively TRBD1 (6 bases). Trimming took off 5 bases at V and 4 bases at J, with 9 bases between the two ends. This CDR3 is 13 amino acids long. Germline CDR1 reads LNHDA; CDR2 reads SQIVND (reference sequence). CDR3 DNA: TGTGCCAGTAGTGTAAGGGGGAATCAGCCCCAGCATTTT. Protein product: CASSVRGNQPQHF.

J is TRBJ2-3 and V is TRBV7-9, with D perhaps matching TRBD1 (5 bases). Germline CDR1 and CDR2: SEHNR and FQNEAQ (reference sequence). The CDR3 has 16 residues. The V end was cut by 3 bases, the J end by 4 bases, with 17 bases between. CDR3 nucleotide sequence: TGTGCCAGCAGCTTGGATGGCCAGGGTAAAGCAGATACGCAGTATTTT. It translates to CASSLDGQGKADTQYF.

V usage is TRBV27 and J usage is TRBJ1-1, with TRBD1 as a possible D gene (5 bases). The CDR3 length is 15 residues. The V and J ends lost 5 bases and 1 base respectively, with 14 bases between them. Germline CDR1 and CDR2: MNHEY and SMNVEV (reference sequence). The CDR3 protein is CASSPSPQGNTEAFF. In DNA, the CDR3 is TGTGCCAGCAGTCCCTCCCCCCAGGGGAACACTGAAGCTTTCTTT.

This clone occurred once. CDR3 sequence reads: CASREREGLGNEQFF. CDR3 coding DNA: TGTGCCAGCAGAGAGCGGGAGGGCCTAGGGAATGAGCAGTTCTTC. The rearrangement joins TRBV2 to TRBJ2-1; 10 positions match TRBD2. After removal of 6 bases from V and 7 bases from J, the junction contained 9 bases not matched to a gene. The CDR3 spans 15 residues. From germline, CDR1 is SNHLY and CDR2 FYNNEI.

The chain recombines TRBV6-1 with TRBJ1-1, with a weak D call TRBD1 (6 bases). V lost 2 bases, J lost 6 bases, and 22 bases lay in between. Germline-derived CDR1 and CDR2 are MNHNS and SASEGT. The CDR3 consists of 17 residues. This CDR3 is CASSERRGGVYPSEAFF. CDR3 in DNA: TGTGCCAGCAGTGAAAGGAGGGGGGGCGTGTACCCCTCTGAAGCTTTCTTT.

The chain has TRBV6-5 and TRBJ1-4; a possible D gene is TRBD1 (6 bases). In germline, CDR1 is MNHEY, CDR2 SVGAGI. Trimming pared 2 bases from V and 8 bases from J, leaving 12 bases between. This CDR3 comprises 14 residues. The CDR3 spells CASSYTVQGEKLFF. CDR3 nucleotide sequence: TGTGCCAGCAGTTACACGGTCCAGGGGGAAAAACTGTTTTTT.

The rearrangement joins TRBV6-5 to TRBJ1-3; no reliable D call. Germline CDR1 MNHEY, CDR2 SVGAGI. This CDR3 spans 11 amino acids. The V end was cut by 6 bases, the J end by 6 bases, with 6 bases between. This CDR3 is CASRVENTIYF. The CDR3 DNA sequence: TGTGCCAGCAGAGTAGAAAACACCATATATTTT.